This entry lists 26 T cell receptor beta chains sequenced from one sample in a study of regulatory T cells in long-lasting Graves disease. As for time point: persistent/refractory GD, antithyroid drugs over 5 years with positive TRAb. PBMC RNA was the source of the TCR library. Investigators prepared the TCR beta libraries by applying iRepertoire HTBI primers and Arm-PCR of CDR3 regions. Via MiXCR, TCRdb re-called the multiplex PCR reads, giving one row per CDR3 protein. The data hold about 660,000 distinct CDR3 sequences, with 30% observed a single time. This specimen consisted of peripheral blood mononuclear cells (PBMCs), obtained when the disease was refractory, from a patient treated with antithyroid drugs. The receptor set was obtained from a female donor with Graves disease.

This clonotype was found once. The chain is built from TRBV29-1 and TRBJ2-7; the match to TRBD2 covers 11 bases. The length of the CDR3 is 16 residues. V dropped 0 bases and J dropped 7; count of bases not matched to a gene: 11. Germline loops: CDR1 SQVTM, CDR2 ANQGSEA. Written as DNA, the CDR3 is TGCAGCGTTGAAGAGGTTAGCGGGAGGGGCTTGGGGGAGCAGTACTTC. Its translation: CSVEEVSGRGLGEQYF.

This chain uses TRBV2 with TRBJ1-4; no reliable D call. Germline V gene lookup returns CDR1 SNHLY and CDR2 FYNNEI. The V and J ends lost 4 bases and 0 bases respectively, with 9 bases between them. There are 15 residues in the CDR3. CDR3 amino acids: CASSVRAATNEKLFF. CDR3 nucleotides: TGTGCCAGCAGTGTTCGGGCAGCAACTAATGAAAAACTGTTTTTT.

This clonotype was recorded many times. The V gene is TRBV12-3 or TRBV12-4, the J gene TRBJ1-1; D is ambiguous. This CDR3 contains 14 residues. The ends were cut back, 4 bases at V and 1 base at J, with 10 bases in the middle. CDR3 nucleotide sequence: TGTGCCAGCAGTTCCCAGGAACCGAACACTGAAGCTTTCTTT. Its translation: CASSSQEPNTEAFF.

This clonotype has a handful of counts. The chain employs TRBV11-2 and TRBJ2-7; 9 bases fit TRBD2. The V and J ends lost 3 bases and 2 bases, in that order; junction bases with no gene match: 5. Germline V gives CDR1 SGHAT, CDR2 FQNNGV. This CDR3 contains 15 residues. The chain's CDR3 is CASSFGRTSAYEQYF. CDR3 nucleotide sequence: TGTGCCAGCAGCTTTGGTAGGACTAGCGCCTACGAGCAGTACTTC.

Only a few counts were recorded for this clonotype. The rearrangement joins TRBV2 to TRBJ1-2, with TRBD1 matching 11 bases. V was clipped by 4 bases and J by 4 bases; unmatched bases: 5. In germline, CDR1 is SNHLY, CDR2 FYNNEI. The CDR3 loop spans 15 amino acids. The CDR3 reads CASSGGTGGAYGYTF. The CDR3 DNA is TGTGCCAGCAGTGGGGGGACAGGGGGGGCCTATGGCTACACCTTC.

This clonotype was seen repeatedly, ten times or more. The J gene is TRBJ2-7, the V gene TRBV28; no clear D gene. In germline, CDR1 is MDHEN, CDR2 SYDVKM. This CDR3 is built from 13 residues. Trimming removed 1 base from V and 4 bases from J, with 8 bases in between. CDR3 in DNA: TGTGCCAGCAGTTTATTTGATCGTTACGAGCAGTACTTC. This gives the protein CASSLFDRYEQYF. Full variable domain (remainder filled in from reference TRBV28 and TRBJ2-7): DVKVTQSSRYLVKRTGEKVFLECVQDMDHENMFWYRQDPGLGLRLIYFSYDVKMKEKGDIPEGYSVSREKKERFSLILESASTNQTSMYLCASSLFDRYEQYFGPGTRLTVT.

The V and J genes are TRBV11-2 and TRBJ2-5; TRBD2 might be the D (6 bases). CDR3 size: 15 residues. V was pared by 4 bases and J by 5 bases, with 17 bases between. Germline V gene sequence: CDR1 SGHAT, CDR2 FQNNGV. The CDR3 region is CASSSAGSLSETQYF. In DNA, the CDR3 is TGTGCCAGCAGCTCTGCCGGGAGTCTGAGTGAGACCCAGTACTTC.

The chain recombines TRBV30 with TRBJ1-1; D is unresolved. The CDR3 covers 12 residues. The V end lost 3 bases, the J end lost 8 bases, and 13 bases lay between the germline ends. Per the germline V gene, CDR1 is GTSNPN and CDR2 is SVGIG (reference sequence). CDR3 protein: CAWRLGHSEAFF. CDR3 in DNA: TGTGCCTGGAGGCTAGGGCATTCGGAAGCTTTCTTT.

The rearrangement uses TRBV18 and TRBJ1-5; D ambiguous. CDR3 size: 15 residues. Trimming shortened V by 3 bases and J by 2 bases, and 11 bases separated the two germline ends. Germline values: CDR1 KGHSH, CDR2 LQKENI. CDR3 sequence: CASSPSPEGNQPQHF. CDR3 bases: TGTGCCAGCTCACCCAGTCCTGAAGGCAATCAGCCCCAGCATTTT.

This clonotype was observed a handful of times. One end of the junction varies from germline; a read error may be responsible. The chain carries TRBV6-5 and TRBJ1-2, with D possibly being TRBD1 (5 bases). CDR1 and CDR2 from the germline V gene are MNHEY and SVGAGI. This CDR3 spans 14 amino acids. CDR3 amino acids: CASSYSRQRLDFSF. The CDR3 nucleotides read TGTGCCAGCAGTTACTCGAGACAGCGCCTAGATTTCTCCTTC.

The chain recombines TRBV29-1 with TRBJ2-7; D is possibly TRBD1 (6 bases). The V gene's germline CDR1 is SQVTM and CDR2 ANQGSEA. V was cut by 7 bases and J by 2 bases, with 18 bases left in between. This CDR3 contains 14 residues. CDR3 region: CSAADRSPTYEQYF. The CDR3 coding sequence is TGCAGCGCCGCCGACAGGTCCCCTACCTACGAGCAGTACTTC.

This clonotype has more than one count but fewer than ten. V and J are TRBV12-5 and TRBJ1-2; D remains unclear. The germline V and J ends were trimmed by 1 base and 4 bases, with 4 bases remaining between them. The CDR3 is 12 residues long. In germline, CDR1 is LGHNT, CDR2 FRNRAP. The CDR3 nucleotides read TGTGCTAGTGGTTTGGACGGCTATGGCTACACCTTC. Protein product: CASGLDGYGYTF.

J is TRBJ1-4 and V is TRBV30; D is undetermined. Between the trimmed V and J ends, which lost 8 bases and 0 bases, there was a span of 13 bases. The CDR3 is 14 residues long. CDR1 and CDR2 (germline): GTSNPN, SVGIG (reference sequence). The CDR3 nucleotides are TGTGCCGGGGATGAGGGTACAACTAATGAAAAACTGTTTTTT. This encodes CAGDEGTTNEKLFF.

There are a few counts of this clonotype. CDR3 nucleotide sequence: TGCGCCAGCAGTGAGTCGGTCGGGAGAATTGAGACCCAGTACTTC. This sequence encodes CASSESVGRIETQYF. The J gene is TRBJ2-5, the V gene TRBV10-1; D is possibly TRBD2 (6 bases). CDR1 WNHNN and CDR2 SYGVQD come from the germline V gene (reference sequence). The CDR3 length is 15 residues. Trimming removed 0 bases from V and 5 bases from J, with 13 bases in between.

The chain recombines TRBV20-1 with TRBJ1-2; a possible D gene is TRBD1 (6 bases). The length of the CDR3 is 14 residues. Per germline, CDR1 DFQATT and CDR2 SNEGSKA (reference sequence). The ends were cut back, 0 bases at V and 4 bases at J, with 12 bases in the middle. The CDR3 nucleotides are TGCAGTGCTAGAGACCCAGGGGAGGTCTATGGCTACACCTTC. Its translation: CSARDPGEVYGYTF.

The sample holds many counts of this clonotype. At one of its ends the junction is not consistent with the germline gene, which may arise from a read error. The chain is built from TRBV5-1 and TRBJ1-1; no firm D call. Germline-derived CDR1 and CDR2 are SGHRS and YFSETQ. The CDR3 consists of 13 residues. The CDR3 sequence: CASSLWANTEAFF. CDR3 bases: TGTGCCAGCAGCTTATGGGCTAACACTGAAGCTTTCTTT.

The V and J genes are TRBV19 and TRBJ2-7; perhaps TRBD2 as D (5 bases). CDR1 is LNHDA, CDR2 SQIVND, per germline (reference sequence). The V end was cut by 0 bases, the J end by 0 bases, with 15 bases between. The CDR3 sequence is 17 residues long. The CDR3 DNA reads TGTGCCAGTAGTATAGATGGTGCGGGCCAAGCCTCCTACGAGCAGTACTTC. This encodes CASSIDGAGQASYEQYF.

The CDR3 bases are TGTGCCAGCCTTCGGCTTCCGTACGAGCAGTACTTC. This gives the protein CASLRLPYEQYF. The chain couples TRBV12-3 or TRBV12-4 to TRBJ2-7, with D uncertain. V was clipped by 8 bases and J by 4 bases, with 12 bases between them. The CDR3 consists of 12 residues.

This clonotype has a handful of counts. The chain uses TRBV20-1 and TRBJ2-7, with D possibly TRBD1 on 5 matching bases. From germline, CDR1 is DFQATT and CDR2 SNEGSKA (reference sequence). This CDR3 is built from 15 residues. V was cut by 7 bases and J by 3 bases, with 22 bases left in between. The CDR3 DNA reads TGCAGTGTCGAACGACGTGCAGGGCCGTACTACGAGCAGTACTTC. The encoded protein is CSVERRAGPYYEQYF.

This clonotype has ten or more counts. The gene calls are TRBV11-2 and TRBJ2-5; D not resolved. Trimming pared 1 base from V and 2 bases from J, leaving 8 bases between. CDR1 and CDR2 from the germline V gene are SGHAT and FQNNGV. The length of the CDR3 is 14 residues. The DNA of the CDR3 is TGTGCCAGCAGCTTAGCCGGCAGACAAGAGACCCAGTACTTC. Translation: CASSLAGRQETQYF.

V is TRBV7-9 and J is TRBJ1-2, with D hard to call. Germline CDR1 is SEHNR and CDR2 is FQNEAQ (reference sequence). Trimming pared 4 bases from V and 4 bases from J, leaving 13 bases between. This CDR3 comprises 14 residues. This chain's CDR3 is CASSSPPESYGYTF. As DNA, the CDR3 is TGTGCCAGCAGCTCGCCCCCAGAGAGCTATGGCTACACCTTC.

This clonotype was recorded once. The chain carries TRBV7-9 and TRBJ2-7; 8 nucleotides align to TRBD1. V lost 5 bases and J lost 6; bases outside the gene matches: 3. This CDR3 is built from 12 residues. Germline V gives CDR1 SEHNR, CDR2 FQNEAQ (reference sequence). The chain's CDR3 is CASSGQGVEQYF. CDR3 in DNA: TGTGCCAGCAGCGGACAGGGAGTCGAGCAGTACTTC. Combining the CDR3 with reference TRBV7-9 and TRBJ2-7 gives the whole variable domain DTGVSQNPRHKITKRGQNVTFRCDPISEHNRLYWYRQTLGQGPEFLTYFQNEAQLEKSRLLSDRFSAERPKGSFSTLEIQRTEQGDSAMYLCASSGQGVEQYFGPGTRLTVT.

In its sample, this clonotype was seen a few times. The CDR3 loop is CASSAQGGELFF. DNA of the CDR3: TGTGCCAGTAGTGCTCAAGGCGGGGAGCTGTTTTTT. The chain is built from TRBV19 and TRBJ2-2; D call uncertain. Germline-derived CDR1 and CDR2 are LNHDA and SQIVND (reference sequence). This CDR3 has 12 residues. Between the trimmed V and J ends, which lost 5 bases and 7 bases, there was a span of 8 bases.

The sample holds many counts of this clonotype. J is TRBJ1-4 and V is TRBV7-9; a weak D match, TRBD1 (5 bases). V lost 6 bases and J lost 5, with 13 bases in between. Germline CDR1 and CDR2: SEHNR and FQNEAQ (reference sequence). There are 14 residues in the CDR3. In nucleotides, the CDR3 is TGTGCCAGCAGGACCGGGACGGTAAATGAAAAACTGTTTTTT. Translating it yields CASRTGTVNEKLFF.

The gene calls are TRBV2 and TRBJ2-1, with 11 bases identical to TRBD2. The germline CDR1 and CDR2 sequences are SNHLY and FYNNEI. This CDR3 region has 16 residues. V was clipped by 4 bases and J by 7 bases; unmatched bases: 9. CDR3 nucleotide sequence: TGTGCCAGCAGTGCGGGTAGACTAGCGGGATCGAATGAGCAGTTCTTC. It specifies CASSAGRLAGSNEQFF.

The V gene is TRBV5-6, the J gene TRBJ1-2; D gene unclear. Germline CDR1 and CDR2: SGHDT and YYEEEE. V lost 1 base, J lost 4 bases, and 14 bases lay in between. The CDR3 consists of 15 residues. The CDR3 here is CASSLYAGPSYGYTF. CDR3 bases: TGTGCCAGCAGCTTGTACGCAGGCCCCTCCTATGGCTACACCTTC.